This is a list of T cell receptor beta chains from one sample in a study of beta chain features in type 1 diabetes. Only in-frame clones appear in the TCRdb table, and some are missing; sequencing was by immunoSEQ multiplex PCR. The sample consists of some 900,000 clones, under 20% of them appearing once. Source material: naive CD4+ T cells from blood. All receptors derive from a woman younger than 35 in good health. The CDR3 runs from the conserved cysteine through the conserved F or W. A D gene is named only where the DNA matches it firmly. Size tells how often a clone was seen (once, few, many) or the class of an expanded clone, and some rows leave it out.

j_call clone_size d_call v_call cdr3_nt cdr3_aa
TRBJ2-5 few TRBD2 TRBV7-2 TGTGCCAGCAGCTGGCTTAGCGGGAGGGCTGGGGAGACCCAGTACTTC CASSWLSGRAGETQYF
TRBJ2-7 . TRBD2 TRBV7-2 TGTGCCAGCAGCTTAGGGGGACTAGTGCCTTACGAGCAGTACTTC CASSLGGLVPYEQYF
TRBJ2-1 . . TRBV18 TGTGCCAGCTCACCACCCCAGAGCTCCTACAATGAGCAGTTCTTC CASSPPQSSYNEQFF
TRBJ1-2 . . TRBV20-1 TGCAGTGCTACGCGTCAGGGACTATCCACCTTC CSATRQGLSTF
TRBJ1-3 . TRBD1 TRBV28 TGTGCCAGCAGTTTAAATGGACAGGGTCTGGGCATATATTTT CASSLNGQGLGIYF
TRBJ2-2 . . TRBV5-8 TGTGCCAGCAGCCCCTTGGGGGGTCGCACCGGGGAGCTGTTTTTT CASSPLGGRTGELFF
TRBJ2-1 few TRBD2 TRBV29-1 TGCAGCGTTGGAGGAGTAGCGGGAGGTGATGAGCAGTTCTTC CSVGGVAGGDEQFF
TRBJ2-7 few . TRBV7-9 TGTGCCAGCAGCTTAATCCTCTACGAGCAGTACTTC CASSLILYEQYF
TRBJ2-1 . TRBD2 TRBV28 TGTGCCAGCAGTTCCAGCGGGACCGCTCTCCCAATGCCGCAGTTCTTC CASSSSGTALPMPQFF
TRBJ1-2 few TRBD1 TRBV19 TGTGCCAGTAGTCCAGGGACAGGGATGGTTAACTATGGCTACACCTTC CASSPGTGMVNYGYTF
TRBJ2-3 . . TRBV7-2 TGTGCCAGCAGCTACGAATACACAGATACGCAGTATTTT CASSYEYTDTQYF
TRBJ2-1 . . TRBV12-2 TGTGCAAGTCGCCTCGTACTACTAGCGGGAGGGCCTGAGGGTGAGCAGTTCTTC CASRLVLLAGGPEGEQFF
TRBJ1-2 . TRBD1 TRBV4-2 TGTGCCAGCAGCCAAGATGGTTGGACAGGGGGATATGGCTACACCTTC CASSQDGWTGGYGYTF
TRBJ1-2 . . TRBV20-1 TGCAGTGCTAGTCGGGTTTATGGCTACACCTTC CSASRVYGYTF
TRBJ1-3 . . TRBV18 TGTGCCAGCTCACCCCCCGGGGTTGGAAACACCATATATTTT CASSPPGVGNTIYF
TRBJ1-6 few . TRBV7-9 TGTGCCAGCAGCTTAGACGGAAATTCACCCCTCCACTTT CASSLDGNSPLHF
TRBJ2-3 few . TRBV7-2 TGTGCCAGCAGCTTGTTTTCGGTCAGCACAGATACGCAGTATTTT CASSLFSVSTDTQYF
TRBJ2-7 . TRBD2 TRBV5-4 TGTGCCAGCAGCCGCCCGGGACTAACCTTCGAGCAGTACTTC CASSRPGLTFEQYF
TRBJ2-3 . . TRBV7-8 TGTGCCAGCAACCCTTATTCGGGAGTCACAGATACGCAGTATTTT CASNPYSGVTDTQYF
TRBJ2-7 few TRBD1 TRBV5-6 TGTGCCAGCAGCTCGGTAGGAGACAGGGCCTACGAGCAGTACTTC CASSSVGDRAYEQYF
TRBJ2-2 . TRBD2 TRBV19 TGTGCCAGTAGTACCTCACTAGCGGTGAACACCGGGGAGCTGTTTTTT CASSTSLAVNTGELFF
TRBJ1-5 . . TRBV15 TGTGCCACCAGCAGAGATCGGGGACCTAGCAATCAGCCCCAGCATTTT CATSRDRGPSNQPQHF
TRBJ2-1 few . TRBV4-2 TGTGCCAGCAACCAAGGGAGCTCCTACAATGAGCAGTTCTTC CASNQGSSYNEQFF
TRBJ2-2 few . TRBV7-3 TGTGCCAGCAGCTTATTGCCAGGGACAGGGGAGCTGTTTTTT CASSLLPGTGELFF
TRBJ2-1 . . TRBV6-5 TGTGCCAGCAGTTACTCGGCGGATTTTTCCTACAATGAGCAGTTCTTC CASSYSADFSYNEQFF
TRBJ2-1 few . TRBV7-2 TGTGCCAGCAGCTTAGTCTGGGGCAATGAGCAGTTCTTC CASSLVWGNEQFF
TRBJ2-1 . . TRBV19 TGTGCCAGTAACCGGGGTGGACACTCGGTCGGGAATGAGCAGTTCTTC CASNRGGHSVGNEQFF
TRBJ1-1 few . TRBV7-9 TGTGCCAGCAGGCCTCGGGTGAACACTGAAGCTTTCTTT CASRPRVNTEAFF
TRBJ1-1 few . TRBV19 TGTGCCAGTAGTATCCAGGGACCGTACACTGAAGCTTTCTTT CASSIQGPYTEAFF
TRBJ2-2 few . TRBV7-2 TGTGCCAGCAGCCGGGGAACAGAAAACACCGGGGAGCTGTTTTTT CASSRGTENTGELFF
TRBJ2-6 few . TRBV18 TGTGCCAGCTCATCGGGAAGCTCTGGGGCCAACGTCCTGACTTTC CASSSGSSGANVLTF
TRBJ2-7 once . TRBV18 TGTGCCAGCTCACCAAGGTCGGACAACTACGAGCAGTACTTC CASSPRSDNYEQYF
TRBJ2-7 . TRBD2 TRBV27 TGTGCCAGCAGTTCCTCCCGCGGGAGACACGAGCAGTACTTC CASSSSRGRHEQYF
TRBJ2-1 few TRBD2 TRBV9 TGTGCCAGCAGCGTAAGCGGGGACTACAATGAGCAGTTCTTC CASSVSGDYNEQFF
TRBJ2-7 . TRBD1 TRBV7-8 TGTGCCAGCAGCCGCAGGGGGCTTCGCTACGAGCAGTACTTC CASSRRGLRYEQYF
TRBJ1-2 few . TRBV18 TGTGCCAGCTCCCCAGAAGGGTACGGCTACACCTTC CASSPEGYGYTF
TRBJ2-7 few . TRBV6-1 TGTGCCATCAAACAGGGAGGACTAGACTACGAGCAGTACTTC CAIKQGGLDYEQYF
TRBJ2-5 . TRBD1 TRBV19 TGTGCCAGTTCTCCGACAGGGTACCAAGAGACCCAGTACTTC CASSPTGYQETQYF
TRBJ1-2 . . TRBV4-1 TGCGCCAGCAGCCCTAGGGGTCTTTGGGGCTACACCTTC CASSPRGLWGYTF